The 20 T cell receptor beta chains listed next were all sequenced from one sample in a study of shared clonotypes between healthy human individuals. The table came from immunoSEQ multiplex PCR; TCRdb's copy has only in-frame clones and leaves some out. The data hold over 800,000 clones, with about 92% observed a single time. Naivety among CD8 cells was defined by CD45RO negativity and positive CCR7 selection, thereby excluding terminally differentiated effector memory CD45RA+ cells. Sequencing was performed on naive CD8+ T cells sorted from blood. The receptors stem from a man aged 25-40 years in good health.

This chain connects TRBV27 to TRBJ1-5; the match to TRBD1 covers 9 bases. This CDR3 spans 14 amino acids. V lost 6 bases to trimming and J lost 7 bases; unmatched junction nucleotides: 7. The V gene's germline CDR1 is MNHEY and CDR2 SMNVEV (reference sequence). DNA for the CDR3: TGTGCCAGCAGCCTCTCCGGGACAGGGCAGCCCCAGCATTTT. It yields the protein CASSLSGTGQPQHF.

The genes are TRBV27 and TRBJ1-1; 7 positions match TRBD1. The V gene's germline CDR1 is MNHEY and CDR2 SMNVEV (reference sequence). With 6 bases clipped from V and 4 bases from J, the junction kept 5 bases outside the gene matches. The CDR3 length is 13 residues. CDR3 DNA sequence: TGTGCCAGCAGATGGGACAGACTCACTGAAGCTTTCTTT. Translating gives CASRWDRLTEAFF.

This chain joins TRBV7-9 and TRBJ2-4, with TRBD2 identical over 9 bases. The CDR3 runs 13 residues. With 6 bases clipped from V and 5 bases from J, the junction kept 2 bases outside the gene matches. The germline CDR1 and CDR2 sequences are SEHNR and FQNEAQ (reference sequence). The CDR3 loop is CASRRTSENIQYF. CDR3 coding DNA: TGTGCCAGCAGGAGGACTAGCGAAAACATTCAGTACTTC.

The chain carries TRBV5-1 and TRBJ1-2, with D perhaps matching TRBD1 (5 bases). Trimming removed 1 base from V and 3 bases from J, with 13 bases in between. The CDR3 extends over 15 amino acids. CDR1 and CDR2 (germline): SGHRS, YFSETQ. The CDR3: CASSLFPGDHYGYTF. Written as DNA, the CDR3 is TGCGCCAGCAGCTTGTTCCCGGGGGACCACTATGGCTACACCTTC.

V gene TRBV7-8 combines with J gene TRBJ2-1; 9 bases fit TRBD1. Germline CDR1 SGHVS, CDR2 FQNEAQ. The CDR3 sequence is 16 residues long. The trim removed 5 bases at V and 9 bases at J, leaving 14 bases unmatched. CDR3 amino acids: CASSTVAGQGFGEQFF. The DNA of the CDR3 is TGTGCCAGCAGCACCGTTGCGGGACAGGGTTTTGGTGAGCAGTTCTTC.

J is TRBJ2-1 and V is TRBV4-1; D is unclear. The V gene's germline CDR1 is MGHRA and CDR2 YSYEKL. This CDR3 is built from 16 residues. Trimming removed 2 bases from V and 0 bases from J, with 11 bases in between. CDR3 nucleotide sequence: TGCGCCAGCAGCCAAATAGTCTCGAGCTCCTACAATGAGCAGTTCTTC. This encodes CASSQIVSSSYNEQFF.

This clone turned up a few times. This sequence joins TRBV7-9 and TRBJ1-2; 7 bases line up with TRBD1. V gave up 5 bases and J gave up 5 bases; unmatched junction bases: 11. The CDR3 contains 15 residues. CDR1 and CDR2 (germline): SEHNR, FQNEAQ (reference sequence). CDR3 DNA: TGTGCCAGCAGCCATGTTGGGACAGATAAATATGGCTACACCTTC. Protein product: CASSHVGTDKYGYTF.

The genes are TRBV4-1 and TRBJ2-7; 8 bases are shared with TRBD2. V shed 4 bases and J 3 bases; nucleotides not matched to a gene: 11. The CDR3 loop spans 16 amino acids. The V gene's germline CDR1 is MGHRA and CDR2 YSYEKL. CDR3 in amino acids: CASSRDTGTRYYEQYF. CDR3 nucleotides: TGCGCCAGCAGCCGCGATACCGGGACTAGATACTACGAGCAGTACTTC.

The V call is TRBV13, the J call TRBJ1-2, with D perhaps TRBD1 (5 bases). This CDR3 comprises 13 residues. Germline V gives CDR1 PRHDT, CDR2 FYEKMQ (reference sequence). V lost 3 bases and J lost 8, with 13 bases in between. The chain's CDR3 is CASSFGAGRGYTF. The CDR3 DNA sequence: TGTGCCAGCAGCTTCGGGGCCGGGCGGGGCTACACCTTC.

The chain joins TRBV27 to TRBJ2-2, with 7 bases fitting TRBD2. This CDR3 is built from 14 residues. Germline V lookup: CDR1 MNHEY, CDR2 SMNVEV (reference sequence). The junction had 3 bases not matched to a gene; V was cut back by 4 bases and J by 4 bases. CDR3 residues: CASSWVAGTGELFF. The CDR3 DNA follows: TGTGCCAGCAGTTGGGTAGCGGGCACCGGGGAGCTGTTTTTT.

The V gene is TRBV5-4, the J gene TRBJ2-3, with D perhaps assigned TRBD1 or TRBD2 (5 bases each). Germline V lookup: CDR1 SGHNT, CDR2 YYREEE (reference sequence). V dropped 5 bases and J dropped 3 bases, with 22 bases sitting between them. The CDR3 totals 17 residues. The CDR3: CASRSGAPLGRTDTQYF. In nucleotides, the CDR3 is TGTGCCAGCAGGTCCGGGGCGCCGCTGGGGAGAACAGATACGCAGTATTTT.

This clone was picked up one time. This chain joins TRBV29-1 and TRBJ2-1; 8 positions agree with TRBD2. Per germline, CDR1 SQVTM and CDR2 ANQGSEA. The CDR3 is made up of 14 amino acids. The V gene end was trimmed by 6 bases and the J gene end by 5 bases; junction bases not matched to a gene: 9. Here the CDR3 reads CSVLSGSSNNEQFF. In nucleotides, the CDR3 is TGCAGCGTCCTAAGCGGGAGTTCGAACAATGAGCAGTTCTTC.

The chain employs TRBV27 and TRBJ2-1; D might be TRBD2 (6 bases). V was cut by 2 bases and J by 14 bases, with 13 bases left in between. Germline CDR1 and CDR2: MNHEY and SMNVEV (reference sequence). This CDR3 is 12 amino acids long. The CDR3 loop reads CASSLRVREEFF. In DNA form, the CDR3 reads TGTGCCAGCAGTTTAAGGGTAAGGGAGGAGTTCTTC.

The V call is TRBV7-9, the J call TRBJ1-5; D is ambiguous. Trimming took 10 bases from V and 0 from J, leaving 13 bases between them. Germline V gene sequence: CDR1 SEHNR, CDR2 FQNEAQ (reference sequence). The CDR3 is made up of 14 amino acids. CDR3 loop: CATTGFYSNQPQHF. CDR3 in DNA: TGTGCCACCACGGGTTTTTATAGCAATCAGCCCCAGCATTTT.

This chain joins TRBV7-6 and TRBJ2-3, with unresolved D. The V gene's germline CDR1 is SGHVS and CDR2 FNYEAQ. Trimming took 5 bases from V and 2 from J, leaving 14 bases between them. The CDR3 sequence is 15 residues long. In nucleotides, the CDR3 is TGTGCCAGCAGCCCCTCCACTGGGAACACAGATACGCAGTATTTT. It yields the protein CASSPSTGNTDTQYF.

The V gene is TRBV5-5, the J gene TRBJ2-5, with a tentative D call TRBD1 (6 bases). This CDR3 is 14 amino acids long. Germline V gives CDR1 SGHKS, CDR2 YYEKEE (reference sequence). The germline V and J ends were trimmed by 7 bases and 1 base, with 14 bases remaining between them. DNA of the CDR3: TGTGCCAGCGGTACCCAGGACAGCCAAGAGACCCAGTACTTC. Encoded protein: CASGTQDSQETQYF.

This CDR3 reads CASARGVKSTDTQYF. In DNA form, the CDR3 reads TGTGCCAGCGCTCGCGGCGTCAAAAGCACAGATACGCAGTATTTT. The rearrangement links TRBV6-5 to TRBJ2-3; D remains unclear. There are 15 residues in the CDR3. Germline V gene lookup returns CDR1 MNHEY and CDR2 SVGAGI. V lost 8 bases to trimming and J lost 0 bases, with 15 bases between them.

A single count supports this clone. This sequence joins TRBV28 and TRBJ2-5; 9 bases align to TRBD2. Germline CDR1 MDHEN, CDR2 SYDVKM. J was trimmed by 4 bases and V by 4 bases; bases with no gene match: 7. This CDR3 has 15 residues. CDR3 loop: CASSSDLLAGETQYF. The CDR3 bases are TGTGCCAGCAGTTCCGATCTACTAGCGGGAGAGACCCAGTACTTC.

The V call is TRBV28, the J call TRBJ1-4, with D maybe TRBD1 (5 bases). The CDR3 loop spans 12 amino acids. V was cut by 8 bases and J by 5 bases, with 9 bases left in between. Germline V gives CDR1 MDHEN, CDR2 SYDVKM. The CDR3: CASGARNEKLFF. CDR3 sequence (DNA): TGTGCCAGCGGGGCGCGGAATGAAAAACTGTTTTTT.

The V gene is TRBV2, the J gene TRBJ1-1; D remains ambiguous. The germline V gene encodes CDR1 SNHLY and CDR2 FYNNEI. V shed 6 bases and J shed 1 base, with 27 bases lying between them. CDR3 length equals 19 residues. In DNA, the CDR3 is TGTGCCAGCAGCCGATACGATCCGGGATCCGAGGACCCGAACACTGAAGCTTTCTTT. Its protein is CASSRYDPGSEDPNTEAFF.